The 25 T cell receptor beta chains reported below all come from one sample, sequenced in a study of cytomegalovirus exposure and HLA in healthy donors. Both 60 Vbeta primers and 13 Jbeta primers went into the PCR. Data came from immunoSEQ multiplex PCR; TCRdb stores just in-frame clones and leaves some out. Of 85,000 to 100,000 clones in the sample, around 80% were seen once. Sequencing was done on a sample of PBMCs. Every receptor here comes from a human donor in good health.

CDR3 sequence: CASTPGTGEADTQYF. The CDR3 nucleotides read TGTGCCAGCACCCCCGGGACAGGGGAGGCAGATACGCAGTATTTT. The genes are TRBV2 and TRBJ2-3; 10 bases agree with TRBD1. The V segment lost 7 bases and the J segment 4 bases; nucleotides outside the gene matches: 8. Germline CDR1 reads SNHLY; CDR2 reads FYNNEI. This CDR3 is 15 amino acids long.

This clone was seen a single time. This sequence joins TRBV19 and TRBJ1-1; possibly TRBD1 for D (5 bases). The CDR3 is 17 amino acids. Trimming left V 7 bases short and J 1 base short, with 22 bases between. Germline V gene sequence: CDR1 LNHDA, CDR2 SQIVND (reference sequence). The CDR3 DNA reads as TGTGCCAGTAAAGGGGTTGCAGGCACCCTATCGAACACTGAAGCTTTCTTT. It translates to CASKGVAGTLSNTEAFF.

This rearrangement joins TRBV18 to TRBJ1-1, with unresolved D. CDR3 length: 14 amino acids. V lost 1 base to trimming and J lost 5 bases, with 11 bases between them. CDR1 and CDR2 (germline): KGHSH, LQKENI. The CDR3 DNA reads as TGTGCCAGCTCACCACTCTCGACACGAACTGAAGCTTTCTTT. As protein: CASSPLSTRTEAFF.

This sequence joins TRBV29-1 and TRBJ2-7; the D gene is possibly TRBD1 (6 bases). Trimming left V 7 bases short and J 2 bases short, with 18 bases between. Germline-derived CDR1 and CDR2 are SQVTM and ANQGSEA. This CDR3 has 14 residues. CDR3 in DNA: TGCAGCGCCGGGGACACCCAAGCTACCTACGAGCAGTACTTC. It specifies CSAGDTQATYEQYF.

This chain uses TRBV27 with TRBJ2-3, with D maybe TRBD2 (7 bases). V was clipped by 0 bases and J by 3 bases, with 16 bases between them. Per the germline V gene, CDR1 is MNHEY and CDR2 is SMNVEV (reference sequence). CDR3 length equals 17 residues. CDR3 region: CASSLSFREGVTDTQYF. CDR3 coding DNA: TGTGCCAGCAGTTTATCGTTTAGGGAGGGGGTAACAGATACGCAGTATTTT.

This clone was counted only a few times. This chain connects TRBV2 to TRBJ1-2, with 8 bases aligning to TRBD1. CDR1 and CDR2 from the germline V gene are SNHLY and FYNNEI. Germline trimming cut 3 bases from V and 6 bases from J; bases unmatched to any gene: 6. This CDR3 has 14 residues. DNA for the CDR3: TGTGCCAGCAGTGACCGGAGGACAGGGAATGGCTACACCTTC. Translating it yields CASSDRRTGNGYTF.

This chain connects TRBV27 to TRBJ2-7; TRBD1 agrees at 10 bases. Germline trimming cut 6 bases from V and 4 bases from J; bases unmatched to any gene: 9. The germline CDR1 and CDR2 sequences are MNHEY and SMNVEV (reference sequence). This CDR3 region has 15 residues. This CDR3 reads CASSVTGGGIYEQYF. The CDR3 region has the DNA TGTGCCAGCAGCGTGACAGGGGGCGGTATTTACGAGCAGTACTTC.

The chain is built from TRBV23-1 and TRBJ2-3, with D unclear. TRBV23-1 is assigned to the ORF class and has an uncertain function. This CDR3 contains 12 residues. V lost 7 bases, J lost 2 bases, and 7 bases lay in between. CDR3 nucleotides: TGCGCCAGCATAAATTACACAGATACGCAGTATTTT. Its translation: CASINYTDTQYF.

The rearrangement uses TRBV6-5 and TRBJ1-4; 8 nucleotides align to TRBD1. The germline V gene has CDR1 MNHEY and CDR2 SVGAGI. Unmatched junction bases numbered 4, after V lost 1 base and J lost 6 bases. The length of the CDR3 is 15 residues. The DNA of the CDR3 is TGTGCCAGCAGTTACTTCCAGGGGGCGCATGAAAAACTGTTTTTT. Protein sequence: CASSYFQGAHEKLFF.

The chain uses TRBV6-6 and TRBJ1-1; D perhaps matches TRBD1 (5 bases). The CDR3 is made up of 13 amino acids. The V end lost 7 bases, the J end lost 7 bases, and 16 bases lay between the germline ends. Germline V gene data show CDR1 as MNHNY and CDR2 as SVGAGI (reference sequence). CDR3 DNA: TGTGCCAGCAAACCCGGGGGAGCGTATGAAGCTTTCTTT. It encodes CASKPGGAYEAFF.

The chain couples TRBV5-1 to TRBJ2-3; 7 bases align to TRBD1. The germline V gene encodes CDR1 SGHRS and CDR2 YFSETQ. The CDR3 is made up of 15 amino acids. V lost 5 bases to trimming and J lost 2 bases; unmatched junction nucleotides: 8. The CDR3 spells CASRARGQNTDTQYF. DNA of the CDR3: TGCGCCAGCAGAGCGAGGGGGCAAAACACAGATACGCAGTATTTT. Looking up the rest from reference TRBV5-1 and TRBJ2-3 gives the full variable domain: KAGVTQTPRYLIKTRGQQVTLSCSPISGHRSVSWYQQTPGQGLQFLFEYFSETQRNKGNFPGRFSGRQFSNSRSEMNVSTLELGDSALYLCASRARGQNTDTQYFGPGTRLTVL.

This clone was seen a few times. The gene calls are TRBV6-5 and TRBJ1-2, with unresolved D. CDR3 size: 14 residues. The germline V gene encodes CDR1 MNHEY and CDR2 SVGAGI. V was shortened by 0 bases and J by 4 bases, with 9 bases between the two germline ends. The CDR3 bases are TGTGCCAGCAGTTACTCCGGTTTTGGCTATGGCTACACCTTC. Its translation: CASSYSGFGYGYTF.

The CDR3 here is CSARRGEQYF. In DNA form, the CDR3 reads TGCAGTGCTAGAAGGGGCGAGCAGTACTTC. The chain uses TRBV20-1 and TRBJ2-7; weak D call: TRBD1 (5 bases). Germline V gene data show CDR1 as DFQATT and CDR2 as SNEGSKA (reference sequence). The V end lost 2 bases, the J end lost 6 bases, and 5 bases lay between the germline ends. CDR3 length: 10 residues.

A single count supports this clone. This rearrangement joins TRBV6-5 to TRBJ2-3; 9 nucleotides line up with TRBD2. The germline V gene has CDR1 MNHEY and CDR2 SVGAGI. The CDR3 totals 14 residues. Trimming removed 11 bases from V and 1 base from J; junction bases left unmatched: 7. The CDR3 DNA reads as TGTGCCTCTTTGCCTAGCGGGGGCACAGATACGCAGTATTTT. Protein: CASLPSGGTDTQYF.

The chain recombines TRBV5-4 with TRBJ2-1; D is undetermined. The V gene's germline CDR1 is SGHNT and CDR2 YYREEE (reference sequence). There are 13 residues in the CDR3. The germline V and J ends were trimmed by 0 bases and 7 bases, with 8 bases remaining between them. CDR3 nucleotides: TGTGCCAGCAGCTTGGTTGGTCAGAATGAGCAGTTCTTC. Protein: CASSLVGQNEQFF.

The chain couples TRBV6-1 to TRBJ1-6; no clear D gene. This CDR3 is 19 amino acids long. V was pared by 6 bases and J by 0 bases, with 21 bases between. CDR1 and CDR2 (germline): MNHNS, SASEGT. The CDR3 spells CASSERPLGSSSYNSPLHF. CDR3 nucleotides: TGTGCCAGCAGCGAAAGGCCATTGGGCAGCTCCTCCTATAATTCACCCCTCCACTTT.

This clone has a handful of counts. V usage is TRBV19 and J usage is TRBJ1-1, with 9 bases matching TRBD1. There are 14 residues in the CDR3. CDR1 and CDR2 (germline): LNHDA, SQIVND (reference sequence). The V gene end was trimmed by 10 bases and the J gene end by 4 bases; junction bases not matched to a gene: 10. In nucleotides, the CDR3 is TGTGCCACTAAGCCGACAGGGGGAGGCACTGAAGCTTTCTTT. It yields the protein CATKPTGGGTEAFF.

The chain combines TRBV10-3 with TRBJ2-7; D is undetermined. The V end lost 0 bases, the J end lost 6 bases, and 12 bases lay between the germline ends. Germline CDR1 is ENHRY and CDR2 is SYGVKD. There are 14 residues in the CDR3. The DNA for the CDR3 is TGTGCCATCAGTGAGTCCATTCGGTCGTCCGAGCAGTACTTC. Amino acid sequence: CAISESIRSSEQYF.

The CDR3 DNA is TGTGCCAGCAGCCTAAAAGTCGGTTATGACAGTAGCTACACCTTC. Residues: CASSLKVGYDSSYTF. This chain joins TRBV7-2 and TRBJ1-2; a weak D match, TRBD1 (5 bases). V lost 5 bases to trimming and J lost 9 bases, with 22 bases between them. Germline values: CDR1 SGHTA, CDR2 FQGNSA. The CDR3 length is 15 residues.

This clone occurred once. The chain joins TRBV7-6 to TRBJ2-3; 11 positions agree with TRBD1. Germline V gene lookup returns CDR1 SGHVS and CDR2 FNYEAQ. Germline trimming cut 8 bases from V and 6 bases from J; bases unmatched to any gene: 10. This CDR3 has 15 amino acids. The CDR3, as DNA: TGTGCCAGCCGCTCCGGACAGGGGGCCTGGGATACGCAGTATTTT. Protein product: CASRSGQGAWDTQYF.

The chain couples TRBV14 to TRBJ1-1; unclear D gene. CDR1 and CDR2 (germline): SGHDN, FVKESK. V was pared by 0 bases and J by 2 bases, with 10 bases between. The CDR3 has 15 amino acids. CDR3: CASSQEIGVNTEAFF. DNA of the CDR3: TGTGCCAGCAGCCAAGAAATCGGGGTCAACACTGAAGCTTTCTTT. Combining the CDR3 with reference TRBV14 and TRBJ1-1 gives the whole variable domain EAGVTQFPSHSVIEKGQTVTLRCDPISGHDNLYWYRRVMGKEIKFLLHFVKESKQDESGMPNNRFLAERTGGTYSTLKVQPAELEDSGVYFCASSQEIGVNTEAFFGQGTRLTVV.

This rearrangement joins TRBV12-5 to TRBJ2-1, with a weak D call TRBD1 (6 bases). Germline CDR1 LGHNT, CDR2 FRNRAP. The germline V and J ends were trimmed by 6 bases and 7 bases, with 13 bases remaining between them. The CDR3 has 13 residues. CDR3 sequence (DNA): TGTGCTAGTGGCTCCCCAGGGGTGAATGAGCAGTTCTTC. Its translation: CASGSPGVNEQFF.

The V gene is TRBV7-9, the J gene TRBJ2-7; the match to TRBD1 covers 9 bases. J lost 7 bases, V lost 4 bases, and 14 bases had no gene match. This CDR3 contains 16 residues. CDR1 is SEHNR and CDR2 is FQNEAQ in the germline V gene (reference sequence). The CDR3: CASSWALGQGLWEQYF. The CDR3 bases are TGTGCCAGCAGCTGGGCTTTGGGACAGGGCCTATGGGAGCAGTACTTC.

The chain links TRBV5-8 to TRBJ1-4, with 10 bases fitting TRBD1. CDR1 and CDR2 from the germline V gene are SGHTS and YDEGEE. This CDR3 is built from 14 residues. Trimming cost V 3 bases and J 7 bases; bases outside gene matches: 3. As DNA, the CDR3 is TGTGCCAGCAGCTCCGGACAGGGGGGTGAAAAACTGTTTTTT. Amino acid sequence: CASSSGQGGEKLFF.

This clone has at least ten counts. Here the CDR3 reads CASSDPPYLGDYEQYF. The CDR3 DNA sequence: TGTGCCAGCAGTGATCCTCCCTACCTTGGTGACTACGAGCAGTACTTC. The chain uses TRBV2 and TRBJ2-7; D uncertain. CDR3 size: 16 residues. Per germline, CDR1 SNHLY and CDR2 FYNNEI. Trimming stripped 3 bases from V and 3 bases from J, with 18 bases between.